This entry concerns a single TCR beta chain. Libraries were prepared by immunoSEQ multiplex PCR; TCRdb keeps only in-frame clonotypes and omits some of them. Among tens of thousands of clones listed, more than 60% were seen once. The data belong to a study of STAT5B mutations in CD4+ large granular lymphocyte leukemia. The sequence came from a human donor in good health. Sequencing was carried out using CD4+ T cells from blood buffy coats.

In DNA form, the CDR3 reads TGTGCCAGCAGCTTAGGACAGAACTATGGCTACACCTTC. Translated: CASSLGQNYGYTF. This chain joins TRBV7-9 and TRBJ1-2, with a tentative D call TRBD1 (5 bases). The CDR3 totals 13 residues. The germline CDR1 and CDR2 sequences are SEHNR and FQNEAQ (reference sequence). V dropped 1 base and J dropped 2 bases, with 5 bases sitting between them.